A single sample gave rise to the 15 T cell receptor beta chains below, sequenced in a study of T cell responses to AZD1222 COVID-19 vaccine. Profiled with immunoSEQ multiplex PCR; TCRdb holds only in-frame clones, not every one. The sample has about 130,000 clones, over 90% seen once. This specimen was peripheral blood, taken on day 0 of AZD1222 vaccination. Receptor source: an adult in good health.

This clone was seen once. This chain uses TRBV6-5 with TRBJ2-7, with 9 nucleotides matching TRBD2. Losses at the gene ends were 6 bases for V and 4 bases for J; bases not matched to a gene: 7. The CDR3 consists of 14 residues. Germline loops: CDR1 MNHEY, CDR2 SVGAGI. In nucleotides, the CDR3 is TGTGCCAGCAGGTGGCGGGAGGGTGGGTACGAGCAGTACTTC. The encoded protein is CASRWREGGYEQYF.

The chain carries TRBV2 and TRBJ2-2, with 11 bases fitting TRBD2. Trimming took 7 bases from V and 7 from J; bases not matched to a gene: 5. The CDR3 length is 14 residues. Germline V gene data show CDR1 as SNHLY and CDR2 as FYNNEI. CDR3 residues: CASNPGTSGGELFF. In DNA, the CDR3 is TGTGCCAGCAACCCCGGGACTAGCGGCGGGGAGCTGTTTTTT.

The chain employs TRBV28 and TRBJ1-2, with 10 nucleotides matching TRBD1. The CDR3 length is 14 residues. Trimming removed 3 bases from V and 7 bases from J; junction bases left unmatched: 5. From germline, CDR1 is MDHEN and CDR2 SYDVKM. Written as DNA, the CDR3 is TGTGCCAGCAGTTTGACCGGGACAGGGGTTGGCTACACCTTC. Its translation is CASSLTGTGVGYTF.

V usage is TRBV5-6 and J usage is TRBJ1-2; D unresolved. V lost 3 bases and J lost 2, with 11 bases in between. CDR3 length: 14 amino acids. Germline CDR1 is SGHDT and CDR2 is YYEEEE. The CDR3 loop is CASSYRTGNYGYTF. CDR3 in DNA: TGTGCCAGCAGCTACCGGACGGGAAACTATGGCTACACCTTC.

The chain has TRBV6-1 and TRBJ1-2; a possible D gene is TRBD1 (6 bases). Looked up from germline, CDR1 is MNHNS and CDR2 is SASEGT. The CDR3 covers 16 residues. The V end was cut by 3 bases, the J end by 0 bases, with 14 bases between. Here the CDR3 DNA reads TGTGCCAGCAGTGATCTTGGGGGCCCAGCTAACTATGGCTACACCTTC. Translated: CASSDLGGPANYGYTF.

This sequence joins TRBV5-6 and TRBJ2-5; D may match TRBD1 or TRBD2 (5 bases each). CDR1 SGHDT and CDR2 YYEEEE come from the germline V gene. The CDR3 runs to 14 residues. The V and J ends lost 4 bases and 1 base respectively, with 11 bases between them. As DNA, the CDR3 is TGTGCCAGCAGCCCGGGAAGGGGCCAAGAGACCCAGTACTTC. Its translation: CASSPGRGQETQYF.

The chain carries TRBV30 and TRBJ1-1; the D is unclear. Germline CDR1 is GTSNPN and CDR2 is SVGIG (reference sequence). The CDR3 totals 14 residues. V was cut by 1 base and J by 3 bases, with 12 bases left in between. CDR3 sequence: CAWSGSTLYTEAFF. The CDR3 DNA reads TGTGCCTGGAGTGGCAGTACGCTTTACACTGAAGCTTTCTTT. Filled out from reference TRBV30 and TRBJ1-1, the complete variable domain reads SQTIHQWPATLVQPVGSPLSLECTVEGTSNPNLYWYRQAAGRGLQLLFYSVGIGQISSEVPQNLSASRPQDRQFILSSKKLLLSDSGFYLCAWSGSTLYTEAFFGQGTRLTVV.

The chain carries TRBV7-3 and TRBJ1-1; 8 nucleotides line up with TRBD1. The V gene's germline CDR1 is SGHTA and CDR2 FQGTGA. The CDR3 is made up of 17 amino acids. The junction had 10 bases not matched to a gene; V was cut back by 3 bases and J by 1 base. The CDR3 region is CASSLNGPGQANTEAFF. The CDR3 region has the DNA TGTGCCAGCAGCTTGAATGGGCCGGGACAGGCGAACACTGAAGCTTTCTTT.

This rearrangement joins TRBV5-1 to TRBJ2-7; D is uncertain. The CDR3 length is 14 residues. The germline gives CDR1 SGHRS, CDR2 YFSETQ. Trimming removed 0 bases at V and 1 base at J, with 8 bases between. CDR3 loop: CASSLGAISYEQYF. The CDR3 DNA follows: TGCGCCAGCAGCTTGGGGGCTATTTCCTACGAGCAGTACTTC.

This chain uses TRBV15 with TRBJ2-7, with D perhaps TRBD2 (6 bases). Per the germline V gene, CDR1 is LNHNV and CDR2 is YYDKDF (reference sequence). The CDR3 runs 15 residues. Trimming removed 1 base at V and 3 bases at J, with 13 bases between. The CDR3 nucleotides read TGTGCCACCAGCAGAGGCCGCGGGGTCCACTACGAGCAGTACTTC. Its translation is CATSRGRGVHYEQYF.

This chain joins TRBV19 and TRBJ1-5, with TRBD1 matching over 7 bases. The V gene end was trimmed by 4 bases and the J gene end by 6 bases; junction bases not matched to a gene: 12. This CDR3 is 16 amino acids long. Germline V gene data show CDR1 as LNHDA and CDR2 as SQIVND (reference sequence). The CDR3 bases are TGTGCCAGTAGTAACCGGAGACAGGGACATGGTCAGCCCCAGCATTTT. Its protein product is CASSNRRQGHGQPQHF. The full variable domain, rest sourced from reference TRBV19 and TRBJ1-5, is DGGITQSPKYLFRKEGQNVTLSCEQNLNHDAMYWYRQDPGQGLRLIYYSQIVNDFQKGDIAEGYSVSREKKESFPLTVTSAQKNPTAFYLCASSNRRQGHGQPQHFGDGTRLSIL.

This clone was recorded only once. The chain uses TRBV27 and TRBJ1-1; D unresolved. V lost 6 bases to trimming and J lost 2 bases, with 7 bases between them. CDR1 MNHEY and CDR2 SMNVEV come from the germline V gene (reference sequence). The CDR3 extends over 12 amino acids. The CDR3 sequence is CASSLINTEAFF. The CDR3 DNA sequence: TGTGCCAGCAGCCTGATAAACACTGAAGCTTTCTTT.

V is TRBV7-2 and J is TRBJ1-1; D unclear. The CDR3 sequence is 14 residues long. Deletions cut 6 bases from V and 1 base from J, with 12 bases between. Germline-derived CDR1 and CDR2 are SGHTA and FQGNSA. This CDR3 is CASSPGPSNTEAFF. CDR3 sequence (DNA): TGTGCCAGCAGTCCCGGTCCATCGAACACTGAAGCTTTCTTT. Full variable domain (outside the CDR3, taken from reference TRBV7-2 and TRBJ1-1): GAGVSQSPSNKVTEKGKDVELRCDPISGHTALYWYRQSLGQGLEFLIYFQGNSAPDKSGLPSDRFSAERTGGSVSTLTIQRTQQEDSAVYLCASSPGPSNTEAFFGQGTRLTVV.

The CDR3 region is CASSSPGLYNEQFF. The CDR3 region has the DNA TGTGCCAGCAGCTCACCGGGACTCTACAATGAGCAGTTCTTC. The V gene is TRBV5-4, the J gene TRBJ2-1; TRBD2 might be the D (6 bases). Germline-derived CDR1 and CDR2 are SGHNT and YYREEE (reference sequence). CDR3 length: 14 amino acids. Trimming cost V 3 bases and J 3 bases, with 10 bases left between them.

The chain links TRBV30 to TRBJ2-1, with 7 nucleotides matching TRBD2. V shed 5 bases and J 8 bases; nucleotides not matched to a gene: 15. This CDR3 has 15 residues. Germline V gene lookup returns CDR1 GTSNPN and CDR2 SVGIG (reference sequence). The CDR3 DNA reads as TGTGCCTGGGTTCCCGTTGGCGGGAGTGTCGATGAGCAGTTCTTC. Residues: CAWVPVGGSVDEQFF. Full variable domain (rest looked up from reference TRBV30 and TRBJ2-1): SQTIHQWPATLVQPVGSPLSLECTVEGTSNPNLYWYRQAAGRGLQLLFYSVGIGQISSEVPQNLSASRPQDRQFILSSKKLLLSDSGFYLCAWVPVGGSVDEQFFGPGTRLTVL.